Below are 9 T cell receptor beta chains sequenced from a single sample in a study of B cell selection in AIRE deficiency. The method was immunoSEQ multiplex PCR; TCRdb's version includes in-frame clones alone and lacks a portion of them. The sample gives some 25,000 clones, roughly 95% of which show up once; roughly 0.25% is in the top ten. The sorted conventional CD4 T cells were gated as CD4+CD127+. Sequencing used CD4+CD127+ conventional T cells sorted from PBMCs. These receptors were taken from a human donor in good health.

In its sample, this clone was seen once. V usage is TRBV7-2 and J usage is TRBJ2-7; unclear D gene. Trimming removed 5 bases from V and 0 bases from J, with 14 bases in between. CDR1 is SGHTA and CDR2 is FQGNSA in the germline V gene. This CDR3 spans 15 amino acids. The CDR3 spells CASSKSSPLSYEQYF. DNA of the CDR3: TGTGCCAGCAGCAAGAGCTCGCCCCTCTCCTACGAGCAGTACTTC.

The rearrangement joins TRBV30 to TRBJ2-3, with 8 bases identical to TRBD2. CDR3 size: 14 residues. The junction had 9 bases not matched to a gene; V was cut back by 8 bases and J by 2 bases. Germline V gives CDR1 GTSNPN, CDR2 SVGIG (reference sequence). CDR3 DNA: TGTGCCCGGGAGACTAGCGATAACACAGATACGCAGTATTTT. Translation gives CARETSDNTDTQYF.

The V call is TRBV10-3, the J call TRBJ2-1, with 8 bases aligning to TRBD2. Losses at the gene ends were 11 bases for V and 3 bases for J; bases not matched to a gene: 12. Germline assignment: CDR1 ENHRY and CDR2 SYGVKD. This CDR3 region has 15 residues. The chain's CDR3 is CASRRGLGFYNEQFF. The CDR3 region has the DNA TGTGCCTCCAGGCGGGGACTAGGGTTCTACAATGAGCAGTTCTTC.

The chain employs TRBV6-6 and TRBJ1-1; 7 nucleotides match TRBD1. Germline-derived CDR1 and CDR2 are MNHNY and SVGAGI (reference sequence). V dropped 3 bases and J dropped 0; count of bases not matched to a gene: 4. The CDR3 loop spans 15 amino acids. The chain's CDR3 is CASSYPTGLNTEAFF. The CDR3 region has the DNA TGTGCCAGCAGTTATCCGACAGGGTTGAACACTGAAGCTTTCTTT.

This clone was seen once. The chain is built from TRBV6-5 and TRBJ2-3, with 8 bases identical to TRBD2. The trim removed 8 bases at V and 6 bases at J, leaving 1 base unmatched. The CDR3 has 11 amino acids. CDR1 and CDR2 (germline): MNHEY, SVGAGI. CDR3 sequence: CASQRGDTQYF. CDR3 DNA sequence: TGTGCCAGCCAGCGGGGGGATACGCAGTATTTT.

The V call is TRBV19, the J call TRBJ2-1; perhaps TRBD2 as D (6 bases). Germline V gives CDR1 LNHDA, CDR2 SQIVND (reference sequence). There are 18 residues in the CDR3. V was trimmed by 2 bases and J by 1 base, leaving 18 bases between them. This CDR3 reads CASSISGGTSPSYNEQFF. The CDR3 DNA follows: TGTGCCAGTAGTATATCAGGCGGGACCAGCCCATCCTACAATGAGCAGTTCTTC.

This clone was counted once. The chain is built from TRBV7-9 and TRBJ2-7; D gene ambiguous. The CDR3 consists of 13 residues. V lost 7 bases and J 3 bases, leaving 13 bases between the germline ends. Per the germline V gene, CDR1 is SEHNR and CDR2 is FQNEAQ (reference sequence). The CDR3 DNA reads TGTGCCAGCACTAACTCCTTGATCTACGAGCAGTACTTC. It translates to CASTNSLIYEQYF.

The chain employs TRBV2 and TRBJ2-7; no definite D call. Between the trimmed V and J ends, which lost 3 bases and 6 bases, there was a span of 9 bases. Germline V gene sequence: CDR1 SNHLY, CDR2 FYNNEI. The CDR3 sequence is 12 residues long. The CDR3: CASSDRPSEQYF. The CDR3 DNA sequence: TGTGCCAGCAGTGACCGGCCGAGCGAGCAGTACTTC.

This rearrangement joins TRBV18 to TRBJ1-5; D not resolved. The CDR3 is made up of 16 amino acids. Trimming took off 2 bases at V and 2 bases at J, with 13 bases between the two ends. The germline CDR1 and CDR2 sequences are KGHSH and LQKENI. CDR3 DNA: TGTGCCAGCTCACCAAGTCGAGGTCGTGGCAATCAGCCCCAGCATTTT. Its translation: CASSPSRGRGNQPQHF.